This T cell receptor beta chain was recovered during a study of blood T cell repertoires in COVID-19. In germline, CDR1 is SGHTA, CDR2 FQGNSA. The V and J ends lost 6 bases and 4 bases respectively, with 12 bases between them. The CDR3 runs to 13 residues. Here immunoSEQ multiplex PCR was the method, and the copy in TCRdb shows in-frame clones only, minus some. The repertoire consists of around 75,000 clones, with approximately 79% occurring once and the leading ten covering approximately 5%. The TCR was taken from a woman older than 75 with active or convalescent COVID-19. Sequenced sample: peripheral blood. The chain links TRBV7-2 to TRBJ1-2; no firm D call. The CDR3 DNA reads TGTGCCAGCAGTCCAGAGGGCTTCTATGGCTACACCTTC. The encoded protein is CASSPEGFYGYTF.